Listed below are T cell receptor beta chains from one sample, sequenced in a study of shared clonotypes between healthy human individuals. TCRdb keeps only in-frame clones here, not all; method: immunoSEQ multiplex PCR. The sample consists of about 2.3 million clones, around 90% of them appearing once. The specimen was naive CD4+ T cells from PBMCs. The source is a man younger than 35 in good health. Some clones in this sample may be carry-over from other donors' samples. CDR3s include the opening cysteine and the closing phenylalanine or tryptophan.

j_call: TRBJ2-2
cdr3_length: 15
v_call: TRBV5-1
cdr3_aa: CASTVGGGVTGELFF

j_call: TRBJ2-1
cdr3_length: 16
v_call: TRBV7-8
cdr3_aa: CASSLVWDGKRNEQFF

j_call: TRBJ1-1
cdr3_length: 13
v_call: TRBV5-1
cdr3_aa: CASSLVGGAEAFF

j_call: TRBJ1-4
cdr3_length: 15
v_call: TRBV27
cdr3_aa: CASSSYGGGDEKLFF

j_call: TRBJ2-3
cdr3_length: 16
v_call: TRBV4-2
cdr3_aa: CASSLRTSGLTDTQYF

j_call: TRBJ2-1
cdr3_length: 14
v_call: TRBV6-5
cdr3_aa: CASKPSGNHNEQFF

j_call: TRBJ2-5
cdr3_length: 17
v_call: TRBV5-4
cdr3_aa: CASSLASGRSAGETQYF

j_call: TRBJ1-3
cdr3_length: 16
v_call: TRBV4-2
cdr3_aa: CASSHDRVYSGNTIYF

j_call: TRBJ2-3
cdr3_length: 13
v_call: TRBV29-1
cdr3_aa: CSALMANTDTQYF

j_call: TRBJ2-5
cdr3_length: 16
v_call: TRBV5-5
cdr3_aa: CASSLGAAARRETQYF

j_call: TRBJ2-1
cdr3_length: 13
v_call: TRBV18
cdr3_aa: CASSPAIGNEQFF

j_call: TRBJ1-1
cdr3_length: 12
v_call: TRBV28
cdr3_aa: CASSLDRTKAFF

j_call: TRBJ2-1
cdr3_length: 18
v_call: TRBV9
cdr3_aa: CASSVAGVGGGSYNEQFF

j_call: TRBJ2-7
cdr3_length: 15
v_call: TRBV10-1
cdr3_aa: CASSDSGTGGYEQYF

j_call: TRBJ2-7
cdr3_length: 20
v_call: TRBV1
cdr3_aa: CTSSHPPYITGTSVPDEQYF

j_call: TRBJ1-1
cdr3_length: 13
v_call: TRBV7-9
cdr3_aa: CASSSRDRSEAFF

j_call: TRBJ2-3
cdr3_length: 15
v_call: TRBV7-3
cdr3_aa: CASSFFRESTDTQYF

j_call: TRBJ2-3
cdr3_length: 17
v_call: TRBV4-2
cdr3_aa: CASSQEIQREGTDTQYF

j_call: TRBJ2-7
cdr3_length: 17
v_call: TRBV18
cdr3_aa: CASSRLAGGLRPYEQYF

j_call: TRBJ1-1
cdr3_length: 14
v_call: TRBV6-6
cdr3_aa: CASSYGQLNTEAFF

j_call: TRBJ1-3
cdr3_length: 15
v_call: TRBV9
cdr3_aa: CASSVESAGGNTIYF

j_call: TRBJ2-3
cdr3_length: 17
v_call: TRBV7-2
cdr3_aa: CASSLVSTGLGSHTQYF

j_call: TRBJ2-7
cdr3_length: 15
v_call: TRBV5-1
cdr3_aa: CASSFSRDSFFEQYF

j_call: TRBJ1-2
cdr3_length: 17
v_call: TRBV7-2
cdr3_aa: CASSLQGDMGRAYGYTF

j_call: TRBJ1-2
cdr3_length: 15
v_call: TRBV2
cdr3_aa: CASSVTIPPNYGYTF

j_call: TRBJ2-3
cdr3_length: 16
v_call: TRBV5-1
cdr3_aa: CASSLQGPGLTDTQYF

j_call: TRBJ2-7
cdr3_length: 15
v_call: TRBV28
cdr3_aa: CASTQVGDSSYEQYF

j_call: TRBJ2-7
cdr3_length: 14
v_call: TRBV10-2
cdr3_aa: CASSGISGGYEQYF

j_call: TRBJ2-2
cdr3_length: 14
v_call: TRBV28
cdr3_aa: CASTPFANTGELFF

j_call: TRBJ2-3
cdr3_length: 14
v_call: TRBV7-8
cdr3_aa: CASSLGGSGNTQYF

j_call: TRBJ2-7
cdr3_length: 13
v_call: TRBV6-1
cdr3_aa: CASSERNSYEQYF

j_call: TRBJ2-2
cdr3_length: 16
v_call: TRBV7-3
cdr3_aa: CASSSLAGGPTGELFF

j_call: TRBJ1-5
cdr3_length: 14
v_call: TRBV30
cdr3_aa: CAWSHNLGNQPQHF

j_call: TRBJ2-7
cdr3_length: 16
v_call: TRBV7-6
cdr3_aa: CASSPGGGSSSYEQYF

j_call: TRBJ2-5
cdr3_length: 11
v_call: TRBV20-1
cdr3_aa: CSARERETQYF

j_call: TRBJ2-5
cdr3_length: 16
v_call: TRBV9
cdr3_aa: CASSVGVGTGGETQYF

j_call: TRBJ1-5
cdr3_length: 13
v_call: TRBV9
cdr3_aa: CASSASGEQPQHF